The rows below give T cell receptor beta chains drawn from one sample of a study of Ad26.COV2.S vaccination and SARS-CoV-2 variants. Data came from immunoSEQ multiplex PCR; TCRdb stores just in-frame clones and leaves some out. The table includes hundreds of thousands of clones, around 90% detected once. Sequenced here: peripheral blood, sampled in a trial of Ad26.COV2.S vaccine versus placebo. The receptors derive from a person between 18 and 65 years old who received the Ad26.COV2.S COVID-19 vaccine or a placebo. Each CDR3 is given with its conserved first and last residue. Each record gives: clone size, J gene, V gene, D gene, CDR3 DNA, CDR3 protein. D genes are given only for firm matches. The size of a clone is reported for some rows only, either as once, few or many, or as a class for expanded clones.

-	TRBJ2-1	TRBV10-3	-	TGTGCCATCAGTGTCGAGGTAGGCTACAATGAGCAGTTCTTC	CAISVEVGYNEQFF
-	TRBJ1-2	TRBV5-1	-	TGCGCCAGCAGCTTGGATGGAGGTTTGGACTATGGCTACACCTTC	CASSLDGGLDYGYTF
-	TRBJ1-2	TRBV30	-	TGTGCCTGGAGTGAACTACAGGCCCCCAACTATGGCTACACCTTC	CAWSELQAPNYGYTF
-	TRBJ2-5	TRBV12-3/TRBV12-4	TRBD1	TGTGCCAGCAGTTCCGACAGGGAAGAGACCCAGTACTTC	CASSSDREETQYF
-	TRBJ2-7	TRBV6-5	-	TGTGCCAGCAGTTACAACAGGTATCGGAGCGAGCAGTACTTC	CASSYNRYRSEQYF
few	TRBJ1-2	TRBV9	TRBD1	TGTGCCAGCAGCGCAAGACAGGGTGGGAACTATGGCTACACCTTC	CASSARQGGNYGYTF
-	TRBJ1-4	TRBV28	-	TGTGCCAGCAGTTTATTATTGGTGAATAATGAAAAACTGTTTTTT	CASSLLLVNNEKLFF
once	TRBJ2-2	TRBV11-3	-	TGTGCCAGCAGCTTAAGCTCGAACACCGGGGAGCTGTTTTTT	CASSLSSNTGELFF
-	TRBJ1-4	TRBV9	-	TGTGCCAGCAGCGTAGCGGGGGTAACTAATGAAAAACTGTTTTTT	CASSVAGVTNEKLFF
-	TRBJ2-5	TRBV19	-	TGTGCCAGTAGTCCCAGGGGCACAGGTGGGTTGGAGACCCAGTACTTC	CASSPRGTGGLETQYF
-	TRBJ1-1	TRBV28	-	TGTGCCAGCAAGTACGAGGGCTCCCTTGAAGCTTTCTTT	CASKYEGSLEAFF
-	TRBJ2-1	TRBV5-1	TRBD2	TGCGCCAGCAGCTTTTGGTCCCTAGCGGATACCGATATCTCCTACAATGAGCAGTTCTTC	CASSFWSLADTDISYNEQFF
few	TRBJ2-1	TRBV14	TRBD2	TGTGCCAGCAGTCGTGAGATTAGCGGGAGCTCCTACAATGAGCAGTTCTTC	CASSREISGSSYNEQFF
-	TRBJ2-2	TRBV6-2/TRBV6-3	-	TGTGCCAGCAGTTATACGGCCACCGGGGAGCTGTTTTTT	CASSYTATGELFF
-	TRBJ1-1	TRBV5-5	-	TGTGCCAGCAGCTTGTATCCAGCAGTGGCTGAAGCTTTCTTT	CASSLYPAVAEAFF
-	TRBJ1-2	TRBV28	-	TGTGCCAGCAGTTTGGACAACTATGGCTACACCTTC	CASSLDNYGYTF
-	TRBJ1-1	TRBV19	-	TGTGCCACCTACCTGGCCGGGGCTGAAGCTTTCTTT	CATYLAGAEAFF
-	TRBJ2-2	TRBV14	TRBD1	TGTGCCAGCAGCCCCCGAGGACAGGGGAGTGCGAACACCGGGGAGCTGTTTTTT	CASSPRGQGSANTGELFF
-	TRBJ2-5	TRBV5-4	-	TGTGCCAGCAGCTTGGGACTCCAAGAGACCCAGTACTTC	CASSLGLQETQYF
few	TRBJ2-7	TRBV7-9	-	TGTGCCAGCAGCTCAGGGGCGCGGGATTTCCACGAGCAGTACTTC	CASSSGARDFHEQYF
once	TRBJ2-5	TRBV6-5	-	TGTGCCAGCAGTAGATCTAGCTGGACTCAAGAGACCCAGTACTTC	CASSRSSWTQETQYF
-	TRBJ2-7	TRBV19	TRBD1	TGTGCCAGTAGTAGCCGGGACAGGGGGTACGAGCAGTACTTC	CASSSRDRGYEQYF
-	TRBJ2-6	TRBV2	TRBD1	TGTGCCAGCAGTGTGGACAGGGGAACTGGGGCCAACGTCCTGACTTTC	CASSVDRGTGANVLTF
-	TRBJ1-1	TRBV6-2/TRBV6-3	TRBD1	TGTGCCAGCACCCCGACAGGGAGGGTGTGGGACACTGAAGCTTTCTTT	CASTPTGRVWDTEAFF
once	TRBJ2-1	TRBV2	TRBD2	TGTGCCAGCAGTGAAGACCTCTTGGCGGGAGGGCCCAATGAGCAGTTCTTC	CASSEDLLAGGPNEQFF
-	TRBJ2-7	TRBV12-3/TRBV12-4	-	TGTGCCACCAGAAAGCGCCCATCCTACGAGCAGTACTTC	CATRKRPSYEQYF
-	TRBJ2-1	TRBV4-2	-	TGTGCCAGCAGCCAAGATGTAGCTAGCGACTCCTACAATGAGCAGTTCTTC	CASSQDVASDSYNEQFF
few	TRBJ1-5	TRBV9	-	TGTGCCAGCAGCTCGTGGCCTAATCAGCCCCAGCATTTT	CASSSWPNQPQHF
-	TRBJ2-1	TRBV4-1	TRBD2	TGCGCCAGCAGCCCCAACAACCTAGCGGTCAATGAGCAGTTCTTC	CASSPNNLAVNEQFF
-	TRBJ2-2	TRBV5-5	-	TGTGCCAGCACTACAGGCTGGAACACCGGGGAGCTGTTTTTT	CASTTGWNTGELFF
-	TRBJ1-2	TRBV7-2	-	TGTGCCAGCAGCTCCAAACAGGGATTGAATGGCTACACCTTC	CASSSKQGLNGYTF
-	TRBJ2-7	TRBV7-2	TRBD1	TGTGCCAGCAGCTTATGGGCACAGGGGAGCAACGAGCAGTACTTC	CASSLWAQGSNEQYF
-	TRBJ1-5	TRBV19	TRBD1	TGTGCCAGTACTAGCAGGGACAGGGGGACGAATCAGCCCCAGCATTTT	CASTSRDRGTNQPQHF
-	TRBJ2-2	TRBV13	-	TGTGCCAGCAGCTTAATCTTGACCGGGGAGCTGTTTTTT	CASSLILTGELFF
-	TRBJ1-4	TRBV5-1	TRBD1	TGCGCCAGCAGCTTTTCAGGGGGCGTTAGGACAACTAATGAAAAACTGTTTTTT	CASSFSGGVRTTNEKLFF
-	TRBJ2-6	TRBV7-2	TRBD1	TGTGCCAGCAGCTTAGCCGGGACAGGTAGCTCTGGGGCCAACGTCCTGACTTTC	CASSLAGTGSSGANVLTF
-	TRBJ1-1	TRBV7-9	TRBD1	TGTGCCAGCAGATTGGGACAGCAGAACACTGAAGCTTTCTTT	CASRLGQQNTEAFF
-	TRBJ2-3	TRBV20-1	-	TGCAGTGCTAGAAGCTTCGATACGCAGTATTTT	CSARSFDTQYF
-	TRBJ2-3	TRBV7-9	TRBD2	TGTGCCAGCAGCCTGACTAGCGGGAGATTCTACCAGTATTTT	CASSLTSGRFYQYF
-	TRBJ2-1	TRBV30	-	TGTGCCTGGAGTGTAACCGGGGCTTTCCCACCACAATCGAAGCAGTTCTTC	CAWSVTGAFPPQSKQFF
-	TRBJ1-1	TRBV7-2	-	TGTGCCAGCAGTTATCGACAGAACACTGAAGCTTTCTTT	CASSYRQNTEAFF
-	TRBJ2-7	TRBV7-9	TRBD1	TGTGCCAGCAGCTTAGAGGACAGGGCCTACGAGCAGTACTTC	CASSLEDRAYEQYF